This T cell receptor (beta chain) was captured in a study of cytomegalovirus exposure and HLA in healthy donors (dated by TCRdb to the late 2010s). Regarding the research as a whole: In an earlier analysis of approximately 640 of the donors, roughly 300 Gb of sequence data and roughly 100 million unique TCR beta sequences from about 190 million T cells were reported. Roughly 320 gigabases of sequencing data and tens of millions of unique TCR sequences made up an early release that covered 640 HLA-typed donors. Of the approximately 400 genotyped donors, 65% to 90% fell in the genetic ancestry cluster associated with self-reported Caucasian donors. The aim of the study was to test whether cataloging public T cell receptors could identify signatures of past pathogen exposure. Using immunosequencing, the study profiled T cell repertoires from roughly 650 subjects and related those repertoires to cytomegalovirus serostatus. In addition to the first cohort of around 670 subjects, a separate validation cohort of approximately 130 different subjects was used. The study combined high-throughput TCR immunosequencing, statistical association of individual TCRs with disease status, and machine learning to predict cytomegalovirus infection status. To study patterns of TCR occurrence, a later analysis re-analyzed previously published TCR beta repertoires from around 700 donors and added high-resolution HLA genotyping. The later analysis used no new phenotypic data to find candidate immune exposures, relying instead on TCR beta sequences and their occurrence across donors. An earlier analysis of around 540 of the donors applied high-throughput TCR beta sequencing to assess whether each TCR beta V gene segment acted as functional or pseudogenic. Donor age, sex, ethnicity and CMV serostatus were compiled alongside the repertoire data. A later genetic analysis took genome-wide SNP genotypes for about 60% of the roughly 670 donors and used that subset as a discovery cohort. Every repertoire in the discovery cohort had been generated on one and the same sequencing platform. HLA typing included class I and class II loci at four-digit resolution. The number of typed donors differed by locus: roughly 629-640 for A, B, C, DRB1 and DQB1; approximately 520 for DQA1; some 610 for DPA1; and 400 to 480 for DPB1. Several DR-DQ haplotypes were handled as single units for association and clustering because linkage in the cohort was strong. Among 398 genotyped donors of the cohort, an average of around 240,000 unique TCR beta nucleotide sequences was sequenced per donor, of which 15% to 20% were non-productive.

Overall study outcomes, separate from this receptor: A later analysis found that TCR association rates varied across HLA loci, with DRB1 alleles showing the most associated TCRs and HLA-C alleles the fewest. Several of the top co-occurrence clusters appeared to be linked to parvovirus B19, influenza, CMV and Epstein-Barr virus, according to a later analysis. The authors suggested that the approach could potentially be extended to other disease states and immunological phenotypes. In a later analysis, most CMV-associated TCR beta chains were found to appear HLA-restricted, with HLA associations seemingly driven largely by CMV exposure. Only TCR beta chains were sequenced in this cohort, and the absence of alpha or paired-chain data limited detectable features. At a false discovery rate of 0.05, a later analysis linked around 17,000 TCR beta sequences to specific HLA alleles. Because the 87-base-pair reads could not distinguish some IMGT-functional V segments, including TRBV6-2 and TRBV6-3, those segments were excluded. V-gene and J-gene trimming of TCR beta chains was associated with a missense DCLRE1C variant in a later genetic analysis, and the association was replicated in an independent cohort. In both the original and validation cohorts, the classifier was reported to diagnose cytomegalovirus status with high specificity and sensitivity. CMV serostatus was the only immune exposure information available for the cohort. Because HLA typing was missing for some donors at each locus, association tests included only the typed subset. A cluster of highly shared sequence variants was judged likely to represent a technical artifact of the sequencing pipeline. Most TCR sequences were seen in very few donors, while some public TCRs were found in many individuals. A later analysis found that HLA-associated TCR beta chains were more clonally expanded and had lower generation probabilities than equally common non-associated chains. In an earlier analysis of fewer than 700 of the donors, most TCR beta V segments appeared in productive rearrangements about 87% or about 30% of the time, broadly matching IMGT annotations. Because counts were too low, about 15 rarely observed V segments, including chromosome 9 orphons, were left out of the earlier analysis of 587 of the donors. When HLA alleles, especially DR and DQ, strongly co-occurred, attributing TCR associations to individual alleles was difficult. In vitro tests confirmed that three of the cytomegalovirus-associated TCR beta chains recognize cytomegalovirus antigens. In a later genetic analysis, fewer N-insertions in productive TCRs were reported among donors in an Asian-associated ancestry cluster than the 666-donor mean. The study gave a list of some 150 TCR beta chains associated with cytomegalovirus. Sequencing depth was assumed to be roughly uniform across donors in the presence/absence analyses, though that assumption may not hold. A further reported finding was that TCR beta sequences accurately predicted the HLA-A and HLA-B alleles for most subjects in the first cohort. Linkage disequilibrium might explain the correlated functional status among segregating V segments, but an unknown experimental factor could not be excluded.

This clone was recorded only once. The target of this receptor is not known. Per-nucleotide qualities are absent, and no much larger clonotype sits a single base away. Its CDR3 holds 14 amino acids, cysteine through phenylalanine. Of all the DNA, just the CDR3 is kept, 42 bases in frame from base 1. CDR1 and CDR2 are read off the germline V gene (reference sequence) as SEHNR and FQNEAQ. V has 1 base trimmed and J has 2 bases trimmed; junction bases matching no gene number 1. The library relied on the immunoSEQ multiplex PCR assay. For the multiplex PCR, a mixture combining 60 forward primers for TCR Vbeta segments and 13 reverse primers for TCR Jbeta segments was used. Amplification of the CDR3 region of rearranged TCR beta genes was performed with a multiplex PCR assay on genomic DNA. On the Illumina HiSeq System, the amplified TCR beta libraries were sequenced as 87-base-pair reads. Concerning the study's data processing: A later analysis counted about 80 million unique TCR beta chains across the 670 or so repertoires, and some 11 million of these chains were shared by at least two donors. A nearest-neighbor algorithm error-corrected the raw reads and collapsed the reads into unique sequences, merging closely related sequences to remove PCR and sequencing errors. V, D and J gene segments were assigned by aligning CDR3 sequences to IMGT reference sequences. For a sequence to be retained, a match of at least six nucleotides to both a V gene segment and a J gene segment was required. Rearrangements were called productive when the CDR3 lacked stop codons and stayed in frame with V and J; all others were non-productive. CDR3 was defined by IMGT convention, running from the second conserved V-encoded cysteine to the conserved J-encoded phenylalanine. The earlier analysis of 500 to 600 of the donors excluded sequences that lacked an unambiguous match to a single V gene segment. An earlier analysis of approximately 590 of the donors classified V segments as functional when productive rearrangements were above 56.7% and as segregating when the standard deviation between donors was above 5%. A statistical classification framework was developed to diagnose cytomegalovirus status using the catalog of TCR beta chain sequences. V and J gene assignment, in a later analysis, came from comparing TCR nucleotide sequences with IMGT/GENE-DB human TR gene sequences. In a later analysis, CDR3 sequences and most-parsimonious VDJ recombination scenarios were assigned using the TCRdist pipeline. In a later analysis, each TCR beta chain was defined by its CDR3 amino acid sequence together with its V-gene family, and reads lacking a unique V-gene family were excluded. A later analysis removed 550 to 650 highly shared, low-generation-probability nucleotide sequences to deal with suspected cross-contamination and a sequencing artifact. For each public chain, a later analysis derived a clonal expansion index from normalized ranks of inferred template counts within each repertoire. Generation probabilities in a later analysis came from a VDJ recombination model fitted to out-of-frame rearrangements, and those results were checked against IGoR. In a later analysis, TCR-TCR, TCR-HLA and TCR-CMV co-occurrence was scored with hypergeometric tests, and a repertoire-size bias correction was applied to TCR pairs. False discovery rates were estimated in a later analysis by permuting HLA or CMV assignments 20 times. In a later analysis, co-occurring TCRs were grouped with DBSCAN, and TCRdist sequence similarity was added when clustering was performed within HLA-allele-positive subsets. Co-occurrence clustering excluded repertoires with fewer than 30,000 or more than 120,000 public chains, plus five with anomalous nucleotide sharing. TCRdb took this table from immuneACCESS and kept in-frame rearrangements with V and J called. Such tables lack part of the clones; where checked against another copy, unresolved V genes explain under half of the gap, and the rest is unexplained. V and J calls plus clone size are reproduced from that table; the DNA served to infer D and trimming. This sample holds around 120,000 clones; 60% to 80% were observed only once. Around 15% of the sample comes from the top ten.

The cohort consisted of 666 healthy bone marrow donors. At the time of sampling, every cohort member was nominally healthy, though immune exposures that went unrecorded were likely present. The donor was CMV seropositive and was included in the group of 250 to 350 seropositive cohort members. A peripheral blood sample was collected from each donor, and TCR beta sequencing was performed on peripheral blood mononuclear cells. Genomic DNA extraction from the blood cell samples was performed with the Qiagen DNeasy Blood Extraction Kit. The source material was PBMCs. The clonotype was recovered from a man in his forties or fifties in good health and CMV-seropositive. The receptor chain draws on TRBV7-9 and TRBJ1-2; the junction holds 7 bases that match TRBD1. CDR3 reads: CASSLDRGNYGYTF. DNA sequence: TGTGCCAGCAGCTTAGACAGGGGAAACTATGGCTACACCTTC.